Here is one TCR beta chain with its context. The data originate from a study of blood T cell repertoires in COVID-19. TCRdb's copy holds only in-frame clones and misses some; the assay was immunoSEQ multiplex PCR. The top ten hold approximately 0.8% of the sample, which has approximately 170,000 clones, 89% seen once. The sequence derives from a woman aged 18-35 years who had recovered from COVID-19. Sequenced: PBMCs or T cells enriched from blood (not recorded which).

The CDR3 nucleotides are TGCGCCAGCAGCCAAGAGTTTAGCGGGAGGGCGGCTTACAATGAGCAGTTCTTC. It translates to CASSQEFSGRAAYNEQFF. J is TRBJ2-1 and V is TRBV4-3, with 11 bases fitting TRBD2. V lost 0 bases and J lost 4; bases outside the gene matches: 8. CDR3 length: 18 amino acids. CDR1 is LGHNA, CDR2 YSLEER, per germline.